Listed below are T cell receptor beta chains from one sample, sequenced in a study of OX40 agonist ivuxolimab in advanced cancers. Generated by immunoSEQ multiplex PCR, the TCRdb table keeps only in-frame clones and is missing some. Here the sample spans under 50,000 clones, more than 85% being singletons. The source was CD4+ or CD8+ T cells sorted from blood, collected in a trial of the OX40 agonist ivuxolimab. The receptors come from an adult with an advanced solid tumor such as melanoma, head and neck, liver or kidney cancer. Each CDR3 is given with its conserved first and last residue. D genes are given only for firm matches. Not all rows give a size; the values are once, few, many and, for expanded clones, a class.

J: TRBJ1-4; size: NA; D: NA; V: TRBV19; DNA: TGTGCCAGTAGTAGCCTGACAGCGAATAATGAAAAACTGTTTTTT; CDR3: CASSSLTANNEKLFF
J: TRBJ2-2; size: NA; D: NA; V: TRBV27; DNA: TGTGCCAGCAGGGAGGGACCCGGGGAGCTGTTTTTT; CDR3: CASREGPGELFF
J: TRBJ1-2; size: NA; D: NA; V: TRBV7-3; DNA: TGTGCCAGCAGCTTGGGTCAGAATGGCTACACCTTC; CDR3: CASSLGQNGYTF
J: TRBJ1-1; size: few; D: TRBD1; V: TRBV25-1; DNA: TGTGCCAGCAGGATAACAGGGGGCAAGGGGGAAGCTTTCTTT; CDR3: CASRITGGKGEAFF
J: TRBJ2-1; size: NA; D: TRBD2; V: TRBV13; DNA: TGTGCCAGCAGCCCCAGGACTAGCGGGGCGGGGGGAGAGCAGTTCTTC; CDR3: CASSPRTSGAGGEQFF
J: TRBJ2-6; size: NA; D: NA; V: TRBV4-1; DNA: TGCGCCAGCAGCCAAGATGAGAGCGCTACCTACTCTGGGGCCAACGTCCTGACTTTC; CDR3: CASSQDESATYSGANVLTF
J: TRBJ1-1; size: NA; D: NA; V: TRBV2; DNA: TGTGCCAGCAGTGTACGGCGGTGGGACACTGAAGCTTTCTTT; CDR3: CASSVRRWDTEAFF
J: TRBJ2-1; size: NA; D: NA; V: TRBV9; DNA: TGTGCCAGCAGCGTGCGGGGATGGAGCTCCTACAATGAGCAGTTCTTC; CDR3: CASSVRGWSSYNEQFF
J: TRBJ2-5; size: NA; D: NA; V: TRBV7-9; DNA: TGTGCCAGCAGCTTAGGATTTTACCAAGAAGAGACCCAGTACTTC; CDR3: CASSLGFYQEETQYF
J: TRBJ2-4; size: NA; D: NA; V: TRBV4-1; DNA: TGCGCCAGCAGCCAAGGGTCGATTAGGGGGTCGACCAAAAACATTCAGTACTTC; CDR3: CASSQGSIRGSTKNIQYF
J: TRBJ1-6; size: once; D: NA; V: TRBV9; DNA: TGTGCCAGCAGCGTAGGCGGAGAGCTACCCTCCTATAATTCACCCCTCCACTTT; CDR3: CASSVGGELPSYNSPLHF
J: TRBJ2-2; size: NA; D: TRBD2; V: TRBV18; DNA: TGTGCCAGCTCACCAGGGACTAGCGGGACGGGCACCGGGGAGCTGTTTTTT; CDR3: CASSPGTSGTGTGELFF
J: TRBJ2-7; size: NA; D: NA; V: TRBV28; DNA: TGTGCCACTCAGGACTACTCCTACGAGCAGTACTTC; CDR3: CATQDYSYEQYF
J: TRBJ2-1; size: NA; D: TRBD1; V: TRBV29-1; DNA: TGCAGCGTTGATGGGACAGAATTTCGGCAGTTCTTC; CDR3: CSVDGTEFRQFF
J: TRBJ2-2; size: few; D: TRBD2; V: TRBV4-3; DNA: TGCGCCAGCAGCCAAGATCGAGGCGGGGGTTTCACCGGGGAGCTGTTTTTT; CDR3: CASSQDRGGGFTGELFF
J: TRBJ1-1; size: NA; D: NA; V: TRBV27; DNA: TGTGCCAGCAGTTTATGGGCTAACGGGGTACCTGAAGCTTTCTTT; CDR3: CASSLWANGVPEAFF